The present T cell receptor beta chain was sequenced within a study of T-cell memory formation after mild COVID-19. Looking at the study overall: Largely donor-specific sequence clusters came from two donors.

From the 5' RACE reads, TCRdb called clonotypes with MiXCR, one entry per CDR3 protein. The sample lists 150,000 to 200,000 distinct CDR3 sequences, approximately 17% seen once, with 3.9% in the top ten. This clonotype was counted a few times. V lost 8 bases, J lost 3 bases, and 7 bases stayed unmatched. The CDR3 loop spans 14 amino acids. CDR1 KGHSY and CDR2 FQNENV come from the germline V gene. The TCR originated in a young man who had mild COVID-19 (a few samples of this study predate the infection). Cell type and time point are not known. Sequenced material: PBMCs or a T cell subset sorted from them (not recorded which). The genes are TRBV16 and TRBJ2-3, with 8 bases fitting TRBD1. The CDR3 is CASLRGTGTDTQYF. In DNA, the CDR3 is TGTGCCAGCCTCCGGGGGACAGGTACAGATACGCAGTATTTT.